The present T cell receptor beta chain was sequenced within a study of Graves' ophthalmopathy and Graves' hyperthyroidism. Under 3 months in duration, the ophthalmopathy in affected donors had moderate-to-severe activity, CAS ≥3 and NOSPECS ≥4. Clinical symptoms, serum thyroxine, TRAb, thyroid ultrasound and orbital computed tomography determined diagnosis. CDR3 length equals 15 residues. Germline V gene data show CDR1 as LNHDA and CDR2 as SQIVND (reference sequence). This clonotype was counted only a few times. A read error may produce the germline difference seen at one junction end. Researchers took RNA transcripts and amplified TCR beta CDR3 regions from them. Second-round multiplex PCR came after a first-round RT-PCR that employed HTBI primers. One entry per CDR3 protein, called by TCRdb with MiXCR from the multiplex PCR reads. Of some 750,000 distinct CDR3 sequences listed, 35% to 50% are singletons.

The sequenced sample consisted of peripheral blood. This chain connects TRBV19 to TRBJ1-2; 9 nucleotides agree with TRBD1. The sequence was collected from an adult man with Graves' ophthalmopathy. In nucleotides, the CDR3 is TGTGCCAGTAGTATGTTCGGGACAGGGCGCAGGGGCTACGCCTTC. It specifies CASSMFGTGRRGYAF.